One and the same sample provided the 13 T cell receptor beta chains below, sequenced in a study of T cell repertoires in cytomegalovirus infection. TCRdb analysed the reads with MiXCR anew, one entry per CDR3 protein. The sample has 150,000 or so distinct CDR3 sequences; more than 30% are singletons. Their target antigens are unknown. The specimen comprised CD8+ T cells from cultured PBMCs, sampled from culture after CMV antigen stimulation. The receptors were gathered from a human donor in good health (CMV status not recorded). Some clones in this sample may be carry-over from other donors' samples.

This clonotype has more than one count but fewer than ten. This chain uses TRBV7-9 with TRBJ1-2, with D uncertain. Trimming removed 7 bases at V and 3 bases at J, with 18 bases between. Germline CDR1 SEHNR, CDR2 FQNEAQ (reference sequence). This CDR3 region has 15 residues. The CDR3 spells CASISPSDWDYGYTF. The CDR3 region has the DNA TGTGCCAGCATCTCCCCCTCCGACTGGGACTATGGCTACACCTTC.

This clonotype showed up just a few times. CDR3 region: CASAEGATYEQYF. As DNA, the CDR3 is TGTGCCAGCGCAGAGGGGGCCACCTACGAGCAGTACTTC. The chain employs TRBV6-8 and TRBJ2-7, with TRBD1 matching over 7 bases. From germline, CDR1 is MNHGY and CDR2 SAAAGT. The ends lost 8 bases at V and 2 bases at J; junction bases unmatched: 6. This CDR3 has 13 amino acids.

In the case of this clonotype: A read error may be the cause here, since a much bigger clone is one base away. The chain uses TRBV7-2 and TRBJ1-4; 8 nucleotides align to TRBD1. This CDR3 comprises 16 residues. The V and J ends lost 4 bases and 7 bases, in that order; junction bases with no gene match: 11. In germline, CDR1 is SGHTA, CDR2 FQGNSA. For the CDR3, the DNA is TGTGCCAGCAGCTGGCCCCGGGGACAGGTTGGTGAAAAACTGTTTTTT. Protein sequence: CASSWPRGQVGEKLFF.

The J gene is TRBJ2-1, the V gene TRBV29-1; D gene uncertain. Per the germline V gene, CDR1 is SQVTM and CDR2 is ANQGSEA. The CDR3 extends over 15 amino acids. Trimming cost V 1 base and J 0 bases, with 10 bases left between them. CDR3 sequence: CSVEGSPGSYNEQFF. The CDR3 DNA reads TGCAGCGTTGAAGGCTCCCCTGGCTCCTACAATGAGCAGTTCTTC.

To note about this clonotype: Given a much more abundant clone one base away, this may be a read error. The rearrangement uses TRBV7-6 and TRBJ2-3; 16 nucleotides agree with TRBD2. In germline, CDR1 is SGHVS, CDR2 FNYEAQ. J gave up 5 bases and V 5 bases, and 16 bases lay outside the gene matches. This CDR3 region has 20 residues. The CDR3 loop is CASSHVPGLAGGPRIDTQYF. Written as DNA, the CDR3 is TGTGCCAGCAGCCACGTCCCGGGACTAGCGGGGGGGCCTAGGATAGATACGCAGTATTTT. The variable domain in full, completed from reference TRBV7-6 and TRBJ2-3, reads GAGVSQSPRYKVTKRGQDVALRCDPISGHVSLYWYRQALGQGPEFLTYFNYEAQQDKSGLPNDRFSAERPEGSISTLTIQRTEQRDSAMYRCASSHVPGLAGGPRIDTQYFGPGTRLTVL.

This clonotype was counted between two and nine times. The chain joins TRBV20-1 to TRBJ2-7; 9 bases are a match to TRBD2. From germline, CDR1 is DFQATT and CDR2 SNEGSKA (reference sequence). With 5 bases clipped from V and 0 bases from J, the junction kept 5 bases outside the gene matches. CDR3 length: 14 residues. The CDR3 reads CSAVLAGSSYEQYF. In nucleotides, the CDR3 is TGCAGTGCTGTCCTAGCGGGGAGCTCCTACGAGCAGTACTTC.

This clonotype appeared a few times. The gene calls are TRBV7-2 and TRBJ2-5, with D uncertain. This CDR3 region has 13 residues. V dropped 2 bases and J dropped 5 bases, with 9 bases sitting between them. Per germline, CDR1 SGHTA and CDR2 FQGNSA. The chain's CDR3 is CASSLSSYETQYF. In DNA form, the CDR3 reads TGTGCCAGCAGCTTATCTAGTTACGAGACCCAGTACTTC.

There are many counts of this clonotype. J is TRBJ2-3 and V is TRBV6-6; D is undetermined. Deletions cut 6 bases from V and 0 bases from J, with 16 bases between. This CDR3 comprises 16 residues. Per the germline V gene, CDR1 is MNHNY and CDR2 is SVGAGI (reference sequence). CDR3 bases: TGTGCCAGCAGCCCCGGCGGAGAATTTAGCACAGATACGCAGTATTTT. This sequence encodes CASSPGGEFSTDTQYF.

This clonotype was seen a handful of times. V and J are TRBV6-6 and TRBJ2-7; weak D call: TRBD2 (5 bases). There are 17 residues in the CDR3. Germline V gene sequence: CDR1 MNHNY, CDR2 SVGAGI (reference sequence). Trimming took 5 bases from V and 0 from J, leaving 20 bases between them. DNA for the CDR3: TGTGCCAGCAGTACTAGGGTGACTCTTCCTAGCTCCTACGAGCAGTACTTC. It encodes CASSTRVTLPSSYEQYF.

This clonotype was detected a few times. This chain connects TRBV28 to TRBJ2-7; the D gene could be TRBD1 or TRBD2 (5 bases each). The CDR3 has 17 amino acids. V lost 6 bases and J lost 3, with 24 bases in between. Per germline, CDR1 MDHEN and CDR2 SYDVKM. CDR3 sequence: CASSPGAGLPWGYEQYF. The CDR3 DNA sequence: TGTGCCAGCAGCCCCGGGGCAGGGTTACCCTGGGGCTACGAGCAGTACTTC.

A few counts support this clonotype. The gene calls are TRBV6-5 and TRBJ2-1; D possibly corresponds to TRBD1 (6 bases). The CDR3 runs to 15 residues. The V and J ends lost 0 bases and 3 bases respectively, with 9 bases between them. Germline assignment: CDR1 MNHEY and CDR2 SVGAGI. Written as DNA, the CDR3 is TGTGCCAGCAGTTACTCGGGGGCGGTCTACAATGAGCAGTTCTTC. The encoded protein is CASSYSGAVYNEQFF.

This chain connects TRBV12-3 or TRBV12-4 to TRBJ2-2; D gene uncertain. The CDR3 has 12 residues. V was shortened by 1 base and J by 7 bases, with 4 bases between the two germline ends. The CDR3 bases are TGTGCCAGCAGTTTAGTATACGGGGAGCTGTTTTTT. Protein sequence: CASSLVYGELFF.

This clonotype showed up just a few times. J is TRBJ1-1 and V is TRBV10-3, with D unresolved. The CDR3 runs 17 residues. V was shortened by 4 bases and J by 5 bases, with 23 bases between the two germline ends. Looked up from germline, CDR1 is ENHRY and CDR2 is SYGVKD. CDR3 DNA sequence: TGTGCCATCAGTGGGCAGGTTGATAGGTTCGAGGGTACTGAAGCTTTCTTT. It is translated as CAISGQVDRFEGTEAFF.